A single sample gave rise to the 5 T cell receptor beta chains below, sequenced in a study of radiation and T cells in renal cell carcinoma. The sample's time point: blood 4 weeks post-SBRT, at nephrectomy. As to treatment: 15 Gy SBRT to primary tumor, nephrectomy 4 weeks later. The assay was immunoSEQ multiplex PCR, and TCRdb's table has in-frame clones only and misses some. Of some 150,000 clones in the sample, about 88% were seen once. Sequenced here: blood, sampled from a patient whose treatment included radiotherapy and nephrectomy. Receptors originate from a woman aged 45-59 years with renal cell carcinoma.

This chain uses TRBV7-9 with TRBJ2-1, with 8 bases identical to TRBD1. V was pared by 0 bases and J by 12 bases, with 10 bases of the junction left unmatched. Looked up from germline, CDR1 is SEHNR and CDR2 is FQNEAQ (reference sequence). This CDR3 is 15 amino acids long. The CDR3 region is CASSLALSTGDGQFF. The CDR3 coding sequence is TGTGCCAGCAGCTTAGCCTTATCGACAGGGGATGGGCAGTTCTTC.

The chain recombines TRBV7-2 with TRBJ1-2; weak D call: TRBD1 (5 bases). CDR1 and CDR2 from the germline V gene are SGHTA and FQGNSA. Trimming removed 3 bases at V and 3 bases at J, with 14 bases between. CDR3 length: 15 amino acids. CDR3 loop: CASSFRPREHYGYTF. CDR3 nucleotides: TGTGCCAGCAGCTTCCGCCCCAGGGAGCACTATGGCTACACCTTC.

The chain is built from TRBV6-6 and TRBJ1-1; unclear D gene. With 2 bases removed from V and 3 bases from J, the gap between germline ends came to 13 bases. The germline CDR1 and CDR2 sequences are MNHNY and SVGAGI (reference sequence). This CDR3 comprises 15 residues. CDR3: CASSYGHVVDTEAFF. CDR3 coding DNA: TGTGCCAGCAGTTACGGGCACGTTGTTGACACTGAAGCTTTCTTT.

The count of this clone is one. The chain employs TRBV2 and TRBJ2-7; perhaps TRBD2 as D (5 bases). Per the germline V gene, CDR1 is SNHLY and CDR2 is FYNNEI. The CDR3 totals 13 residues. The ends were cut back, 5 bases at V and 6 bases at J, with 14 bases in the middle. The CDR3 nucleotides are TGTGCCAGCAGTCCTCTCGGGGATCCCGAGCAGTACTTC. The encoded protein is CASSPLGDPEQYF.

The rearrangement joins TRBV10-1 to TRBJ2-1; D is unclear. This CDR3 spans 17 amino acids. Germline values: CDR1 WNHNN, CDR2 SYGVQD (reference sequence). V was shortened by 0 bases and J by 0 bases, with 12 bases between the two germline ends. CDR3 protein: CASSESGVEDSYNEQFF. The CDR3 bases are TGCGCCAGCAGTGAGTCTGGTGTAGAAGACTCCTACAATGAGCAGTTCTTC.